Given below is one T cell receptor (beta chain) in context. Each CDR3 protein gets one entry after TCRdb re-called the reads with MiXCR. The table includes 480,000 or so distinct CDR3 sequences, 11% detected once. V lost 8 bases and J lost 5; bases outside the gene matches: 5. Germline V CDR1 and CDR2: ENHRY, SYGVKD. This CDR3 is 12 amino acids long. This sample was taken from a study of T cell repertoires in cytomegalovirus infection. Material for sequencing was PBMCs. The receptor was isolated from a human donor in good health (CMV status not recorded). Some clones in this sample may be carry-over from other donors' samples. The chain is built from TRBV10-3 and TRBJ2-5; TRBD2 aligns across 7 bases. This CDR3 is CAIGTTEETQYF. The CDR3 DNA is TGTGCCATCGGGACTACGGAGGAGACCCAGTACTTC.